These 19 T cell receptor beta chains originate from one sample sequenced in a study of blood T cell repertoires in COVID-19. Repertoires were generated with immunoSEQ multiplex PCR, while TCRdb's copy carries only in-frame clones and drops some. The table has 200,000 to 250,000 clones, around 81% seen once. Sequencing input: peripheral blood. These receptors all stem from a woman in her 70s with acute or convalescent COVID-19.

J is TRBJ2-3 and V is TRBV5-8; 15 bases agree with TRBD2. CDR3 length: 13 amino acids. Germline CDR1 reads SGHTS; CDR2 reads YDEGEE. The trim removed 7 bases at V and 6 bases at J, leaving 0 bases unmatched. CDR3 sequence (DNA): TGTGCCAGCGGGACTAGCGGGGGGGATACGCAGTATTTT. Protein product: CASGTSGGDTQYF. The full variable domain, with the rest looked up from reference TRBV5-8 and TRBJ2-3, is EAGVTQSPTHLIKTRGQQATLRCSPISGHTSVYWYQQALGLGLQFLLWYDEGEERNRGNFPPRFSGRQFPNYSSELNVNALELEDSALYLCASGTSGGDTQYFGPGTRLTVL.

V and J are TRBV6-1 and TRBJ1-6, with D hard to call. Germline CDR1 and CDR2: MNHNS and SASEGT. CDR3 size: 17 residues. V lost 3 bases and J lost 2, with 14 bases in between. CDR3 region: CASSDTTGWTYNSPLHF. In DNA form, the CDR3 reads TGTGCCAGCAGTGACACCACGGGTTGGACCTATAATTCACCCCTCCACTTT.

The CDR3 sequence: CASSYGERTGAFF. Here the CDR3 DNA reads TGTGCCAGCAGTTACGGGGAAAGGACAGGGGCTTTCTTT. This rearrangement joins TRBV6-6 to TRBJ1-1; 8 nucleotides align to TRBD1. The CDR3 has 13 amino acids. Trimming took 2 bases from V and 11 from J; bases not matched to a gene: 7. Germline CDR1 is MNHNY and CDR2 is SVGAGI (reference sequence).

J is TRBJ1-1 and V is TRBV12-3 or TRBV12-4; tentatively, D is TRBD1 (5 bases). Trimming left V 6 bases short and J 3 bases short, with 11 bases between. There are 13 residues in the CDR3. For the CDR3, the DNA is TGTGCCAGCAGCCTTCAGGGTTACACTGAAGCTTTCTTT. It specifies CASSLQGYTEAFF.

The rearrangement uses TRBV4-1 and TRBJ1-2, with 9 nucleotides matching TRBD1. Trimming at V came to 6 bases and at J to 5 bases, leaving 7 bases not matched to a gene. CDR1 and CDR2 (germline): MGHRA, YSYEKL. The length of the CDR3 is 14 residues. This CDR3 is CASRPDRGRYGYTF. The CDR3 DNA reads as TGCGCCAGCAGACCGGACAGGGGAAGGTATGGCTACACCTTC.

This CDR3 is CASRSGTGELFF. CDR3 bases: TGTGCCAGCAGGTCCGGCACCGGGGAGCTGTTTTTT. This chain links TRBV9 with TRBJ2-2, with D uncertain. The CDR3 has 12 amino acids. CDR1 is SGDLS and CDR2 is YYNGEE in the germline V gene. Trimming took 5 bases from V and 4 from J, leaving 6 bases between them.

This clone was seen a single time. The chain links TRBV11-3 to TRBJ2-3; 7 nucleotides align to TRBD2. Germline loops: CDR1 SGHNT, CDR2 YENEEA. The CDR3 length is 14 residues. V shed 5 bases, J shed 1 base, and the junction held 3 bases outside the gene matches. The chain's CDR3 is CASSRGEGTDTQYF. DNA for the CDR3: TGTGCCAGCAGCCGGGGGGAGGGCACAGATACGCAGTATTTT. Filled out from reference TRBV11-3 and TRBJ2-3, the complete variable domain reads EAGVVQSPRYKIIEKKQPVAFWCNPISGHNTLYWYLQNLGQGPELLIRYENEEAVDDSQLPKDRFSAERLKGVDSTLKIQPAELGDSAVYLCASSRGEGTDTQYFGPGTRLTVL.

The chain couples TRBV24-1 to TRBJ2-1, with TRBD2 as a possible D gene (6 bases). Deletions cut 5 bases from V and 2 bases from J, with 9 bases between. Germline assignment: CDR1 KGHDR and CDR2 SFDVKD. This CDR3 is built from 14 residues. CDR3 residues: CATSGGRTYNEQFF. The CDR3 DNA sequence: TGTGCCACCAGTGGGGGGAGGACCTACAATGAGCAGTTCTTC.

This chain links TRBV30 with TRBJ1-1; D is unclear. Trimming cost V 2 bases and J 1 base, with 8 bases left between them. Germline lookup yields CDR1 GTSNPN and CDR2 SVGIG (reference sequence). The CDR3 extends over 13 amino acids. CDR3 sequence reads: CAWSKTENTEAFF. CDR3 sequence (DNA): TGTGCCTGGAGTAAAACAGAGAACACTGAAGCTTTCTTT.

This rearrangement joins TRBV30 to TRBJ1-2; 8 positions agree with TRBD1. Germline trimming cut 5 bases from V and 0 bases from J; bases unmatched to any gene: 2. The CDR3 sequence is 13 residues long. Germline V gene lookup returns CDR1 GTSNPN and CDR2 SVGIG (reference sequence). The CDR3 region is CAWEQGANYGYTF. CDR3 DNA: TGTGCCTGGGAACAGGGGGCTAACTATGGCTACACCTTC. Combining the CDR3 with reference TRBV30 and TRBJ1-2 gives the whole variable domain SQTIHQWPATLVQPVGSPLSLECTVEGTSNPNLYWYRQAAGRGLQLLFYSVGIGQISSEVPQNLSASRPQDRQFILSSKKLLLSDSGFYLCAWEQGANYGYTFGSGTRLTVV.

CDR3 loop: CSVTGTAYEAFF. CDR3 sequence (DNA): TGCAGCGTAACCGGGACAGCTTATGAAGCTTTCTTT. This chain uses TRBV29-1 with TRBJ1-1; 7 bases are a match to TRBD1. There are 12 residues in the CDR3. Germline loops: CDR1 SQVTM, CDR2 ANQGSEA. V shed 6 bases and J 7 bases; nucleotides not matched to a gene: 8.

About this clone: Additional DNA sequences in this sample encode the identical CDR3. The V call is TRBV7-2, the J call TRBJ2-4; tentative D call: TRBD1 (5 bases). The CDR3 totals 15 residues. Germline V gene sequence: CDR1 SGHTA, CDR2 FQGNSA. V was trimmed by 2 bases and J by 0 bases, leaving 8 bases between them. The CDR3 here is CASSLMTVAKNIQYF. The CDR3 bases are TGTGCCAGCAGCTTAATGACAGTAGCCAAAAACATTCAGTACTTC.

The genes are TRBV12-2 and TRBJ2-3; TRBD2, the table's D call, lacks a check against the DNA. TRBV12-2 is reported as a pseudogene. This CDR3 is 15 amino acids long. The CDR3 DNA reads TGTGCAAGTCGCTTAGCGAGCTTGGGGAGCGATACGCAGTATTTT. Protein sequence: CASRLASLGSDTQYF.

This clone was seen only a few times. The CDR3 is CSVFVASGGPGEQFF. DNA of the CDR3: TGCAGCGTTTTTGTTGCTAGCGGGGGGCCAGGTGAGCAGTTCTTC. The chain joins TRBV29-1 to TRBJ2-1, with 11 positions matching TRBD2. Per the germline V gene, CDR1 is SQVTM and CDR2 is ANQGSEA. The V and J ends lost 5 bases and 9 bases, in that order; junction bases with no gene match: 12. This CDR3 is built from 15 residues.

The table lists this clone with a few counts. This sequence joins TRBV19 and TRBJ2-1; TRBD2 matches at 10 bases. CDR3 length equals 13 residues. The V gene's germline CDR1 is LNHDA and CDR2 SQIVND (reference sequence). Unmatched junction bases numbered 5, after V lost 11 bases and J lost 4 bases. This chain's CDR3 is CAPRTSGYNEQFF. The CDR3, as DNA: TGTGCCCCCAGGACTAGCGGTTACAATGAGCAGTTCTTC. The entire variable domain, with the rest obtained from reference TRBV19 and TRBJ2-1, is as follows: DGGITQSPKYLFRKEGQNVTLSCEQNLNHDAMYWYRQDPGQGLRLIYYSQIVNDFQKGDIAEGYSVSREKKESFPLTVTSAQKNPTAFYLCAPRTSGYNEQFFGPGTRLTVL.

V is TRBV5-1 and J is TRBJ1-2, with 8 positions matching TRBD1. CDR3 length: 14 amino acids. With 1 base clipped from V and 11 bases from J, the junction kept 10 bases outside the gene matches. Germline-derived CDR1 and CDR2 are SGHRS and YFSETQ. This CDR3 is CASSLYLGTGGYTF. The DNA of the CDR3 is TGCGCCAGCAGCTTGTACCTCGGGACAGGAGGATACACCTTC.

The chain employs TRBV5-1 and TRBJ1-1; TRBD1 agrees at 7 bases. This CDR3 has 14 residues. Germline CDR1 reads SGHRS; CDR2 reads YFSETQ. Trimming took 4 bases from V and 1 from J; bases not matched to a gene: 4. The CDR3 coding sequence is TGCGCCAGCAGCCCGACAGGGAAGAACACTGAAGCTTTCTTT. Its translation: CASSPTGKNTEAFF.

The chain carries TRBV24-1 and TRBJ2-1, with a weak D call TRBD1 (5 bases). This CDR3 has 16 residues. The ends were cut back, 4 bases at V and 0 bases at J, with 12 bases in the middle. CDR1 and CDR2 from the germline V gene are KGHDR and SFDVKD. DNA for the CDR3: TGTGCCACCAGTGACCCGACAGAATACTCCTACAATGAGCAGTTCTTC. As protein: CATSDPTEYSYNEQFF.

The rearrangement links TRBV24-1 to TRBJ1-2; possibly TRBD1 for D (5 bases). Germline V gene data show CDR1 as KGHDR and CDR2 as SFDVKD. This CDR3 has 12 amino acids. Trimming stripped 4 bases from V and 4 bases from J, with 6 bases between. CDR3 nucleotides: TGTGCCACCAGTGACGACAGCTATGGCTACACCTTC. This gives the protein CATSDDSYGYTF.